This T cell receptor (beta chain) was identified in a study of T cells expressing NK-cell markers. Background on the study: Sorted CD3+CD56+NKG2C+, CD3+CD56+NKG2C- and CD3+CD56-NKG2C+ T cells supplied TCR beta repertoires. Whole-study results and caveats: Researchers report these clonotypes also headed the CD3+CD56-NKG2C+ fraction in a few donors.

On this clonotype itself: Its antigen is currently unknown.

TCRdb derives one entry per CDR3 protein from the 5' RACE reads, leaving out DNA. The listing records approximately 460,000 distinct CDR3 sequences. This receptor was identified in a woman aged 18 to 75 in good health. Sample: blood T cells: a sorted CD56 or NKG2C T cell subset, CD4+ or CD8+ T cells, or bulk PBMC T cells (not recorded which).

The CDR3 protein is CSARENARGNQPQHF. V usage is TRBV20-1 and J usage is TRBJ1-5. Germline CDR1 DFQATT, CDR2 SNEGSKA (reference sequence). The CDR3 is 15 amino acids.